This is a list of T cell receptor beta chains from one sample in a study of vaccination effects on CD4 cells after COVID-19. These TCRs are of unknown antigen specificity. Clones were sequenced by immunoSEQ multiplex PCR, and TCRdb holds only the in-frame ones, with some missing. The repertoire includes 30,000 or so clones, roughly two thirds of them detected once, and 28% sits in the top ten. The sample in question was CD4+ T cells from PBMCs cultured with HCoV-229E spike peptides, obtained before COVID-19 vaccination. The receptors come from a human donor who received a COVID-19 vaccine. The CDR3 runs from the conserved cysteine through the conserved F or W. The D gene is left open where the match is weak. Expanded clones get a size class; other rows say once, few or many, or leave the size out.

v_call: TRBV7-2
clone_size: -
j_call: TRBJ2-4
d_call: -
cdr3_length: 12
cdr3_aa: CASSRGPGLRSF
cdr3_nt: TGTGCCAGCAGTCGAGGTCCGGGACTCAGGTCCTTC

v_call: TRBV29-1
clone_size: -
j_call: TRBJ1-1
d_call: -
cdr3_length: 14
cdr3_aa: CSVGGVGGNTEAFF
cdr3_nt: TGCAGCGTTGGTGGGGTCGGGGGGAACACTGAAGCTTTCTTT

v_call: TRBV4-1
clone_size: -
j_call: TRBJ2-7
d_call: -
cdr3_length: 13
cdr3_aa: CASSQGFVGEQYF
cdr3_nt: TGCGCCAGCAGCCAAGGCTTTGTAGGCGAGCAGTACTTC

v_call: TRBV2
clone_size: once
j_call: TRBJ1-6
d_call: -
cdr3_length: 14
cdr3_aa: CASSPEYYNSPLHF
cdr3_nt: TGTGCCAGCAGTCCGGAGTACTATAATTCACCCCTCCACTTT

v_call: TRBV6-4
clone_size: -
j_call: TRBJ1-1
d_call: -
cdr3_length: 13
cdr3_aa: CAEYDPEGAEAFF
cdr3_nt: TGTGCCGAGTACGACCCCGAAGGGGCTGAAGCTTTCTTT

v_call: TRBV28
clone_size: -
j_call: TRBJ2-7
d_call: TRBD1
cdr3_length: 16
cdr3_aa: CASSLYPLDRAYEQYF
cdr3_nt: TGTGCCAGCAGTTTATATCCCCTCGACAGGGCCTACGAGCAGTACTTC

v_call: TRBV7-9
clone_size: many
j_call: TRBJ1-6
d_call: -
cdr3_length: 14
cdr3_aa: CASSFDTRGPPLHF
cdr3_nt: TGTGCCAGCAGCTTTGACACCAGGGGCCCACCCCTCCACTTT

v_call: TRBV25-1
clone_size: -
j_call: TRBJ1-2
d_call: -
cdr3_length: 16
cdr3_aa: CASSEYLEGSPYGYTF
cdr3_nt: TGTGCCAGCAGTGAATATTTGGAGGGTTCGCCCTATGGCTACACCTTC

v_call: TRBV11-3
clone_size: -
j_call: TRBJ2-1
d_call: -
cdr3_length: 13
cdr3_aa: CASSLNSLNEQFF
cdr3_nt: TGTGCCAGCAGCTTAAACAGTCTCAATGAGCAGTTCTTC

v_call: TRBV6-5
clone_size: -
j_call: TRBJ2-2
d_call: TRBD2
cdr3_length: 13
cdr3_aa: CASRNSGSLELFF
cdr3_nt: TGTGCCAGCAGGAATAGCGGGAGCCTGGAGCTGTTTTTT

v_call: TRBV10-3
clone_size: -
j_call: TRBJ2-2
d_call: -
cdr3_length: 16
cdr3_aa: CAISESEGAYTGELFF
cdr3_nt: TGTGCCATCAGTGAGTCTGAGGGAGCCTACACCGGGGAGCTGTTTTTT

v_call: TRBV10-2
clone_size: once
j_call: TRBJ1-2
d_call: -
cdr3_length: 13
cdr3_aa: CASSEFGQNGYTF
cdr3_nt: TGCGCCAGCAGTGAATTTGGGCAGAATGGCTACACCTTC

v_call: TRBV9
clone_size: -
j_call: TRBJ1-3
d_call: TRBD1
cdr3_length: 14
cdr3_aa: CASSVTGAGNTIYF
cdr3_nt: TGTGCCAGCAGCGTGACAGGGGCTGGGAACACCATATATTTT

v_call: TRBV18
clone_size: -
j_call: TRBJ2-1
d_call: TRBD1
cdr3_length: 15
cdr3_aa: CASSTGTGGNNEQFF
cdr3_nt: TGTGCCAGCTCGACCGGGACAGGGGGGAACAATGAGCAGTTCTTC

v_call: TRBV6-4
clone_size: once
j_call: TRBJ1-2
d_call: TRBD1
cdr3_length: 15
cdr3_aa: CASRISAGGGYGYTF
cdr3_nt: TGTGCCAGCAGGATATCCGCAGGGGGCGGCTATGGCTACACCTTC

v_call: TRBV19
clone_size: once
j_call: TRBJ1-5
d_call: -
cdr3_length: 13
cdr3_aa: CASRREGGQPQHF
cdr3_nt: TGTGCCAGTCGACGCGAGGGGGGTCAGCCCCAGCATTTT

v_call: TRBV18
clone_size: few
j_call: TRBJ1-1
d_call: -
cdr3_length: 15
cdr3_aa: CASSPPGGENTEAFF
cdr3_nt: TGTGCCAGCTCACCACCGGGAGGGGAGAACACTGAAGCTTTCTTT

v_call: TRBV12-3/TRBV12-4
clone_size: -
j_call: TRBJ1-1
d_call: TRBD1
cdr3_length: 13
cdr3_aa: CASSLEGDRAAFF
cdr3_nt: TGTGCCAGCAGTTTAGAGGGGGACAGAGCGGCTTTCTTT

v_call: TRBV3-1/TRBV3-2
clone_size: -
j_call: TRBJ1-2
d_call: TRBD1
cdr3_length: 16
cdr3_aa: CASSQAYRGRGNGYTF
cdr3_nt: TGTGCCAGCAGCCAAGCATACAGGGGGCGCGGAAATGGCTACACCTTC

v_call: TRBV30
clone_size: -
j_call: TRBJ2-2
d_call: TRBD1
cdr3_length: 13
cdr3_aa: CAWDTGGSGELFF
cdr3_nt: TGTGCCTGGGACACAGGGGGCAGCGGGGAGCTGTTTTTT

v_call: TRBV6-1
clone_size: few
j_call: TRBJ1-1
d_call: -
cdr3_length: 12
cdr3_aa: CASSERGMRAFF
cdr3_nt: TGTGCCAGCAGTGAAAGAGGGATGAGAGCTTTCTTT

v_call: TRBV7-2
clone_size: -
j_call: TRBJ1-2
d_call: -
cdr3_length: 15
cdr3_aa: CASSSRTVANYGYTF
cdr3_nt: TGTGCCAGCAGCTCCAGGACGGTTGCTAACTATGGCTACACCTTC

v_call: TRBV18
clone_size: -
j_call: TRBJ2-7
d_call: -
cdr3_length: 13
cdr3_aa: CASSPGAGYEQYF
cdr3_nt: TGTGCCAGCTCACCAGGGGCGGGATACGAGCAGTACTTC

v_call: TRBV5-8
clone_size: -
j_call: TRBJ1-2
d_call: -
cdr3_length: 16
cdr3_aa: CASSRVSSPSNYGYTF
cdr3_nt: TGTGCCAGCAGCCGAGTTAGTAGCCCATCTAACTATGGCTACACCTTC

v_call: TRBV6-2/TRBV6-3
clone_size: -
j_call: TRBJ1-5
d_call: TRBD1
cdr3_length: 18
cdr3_aa: CASSYKGGFLGLDQPQHF
cdr3_nt: TGTGCCAGCAGTTATAAAGGGGGCTTCCTTGGTTTGGATCAGCCCCAGCATTTT

v_call: TRBV18
clone_size: -
j_call: TRBJ1-1
d_call: -
cdr3_length: 15
cdr3_aa: CASSPPNRRDTEAFF
cdr3_nt: TGTGCCAGCTCACCTCCCAACCGCAGAGACACTGAAGCTTTCTTT

v_call: TRBV6-5
clone_size: -
j_call: TRBJ2-1
d_call: -
cdr3_length: 16
cdr3_aa: CASSYSGTPFRNEQFF
cdr3_nt: TGTGCCAGCAGTTACTCCGGGACACCTTTTAGGAATGAGCAGTTCTTC

v_call: TRBV5-6
clone_size: -
j_call: TRBJ2-7
d_call: -
cdr3_length: 16
cdr3_aa: CASSLLDPALWDEQYF
cdr3_nt: TGTGCCAGCAGCTTACTAGACCCGGCCCTTTGGGACGAGCAGTACTTC

v_call: TRBV18
clone_size: -
j_call: TRBJ2-1
d_call: TRBD1
cdr3_length: 18
cdr3_aa: CASSPRAPGTAYYNEQFF
cdr3_nt: TGTGCCAGCTCACCAAGGGCACCTGGGACAGCCTATTACAATGAGCAGTTCTTC

v_call: TRBV15
clone_size: -
j_call: TRBJ1-5
d_call: -
cdr3_length: 14
cdr3_aa: CATTSRRDYQPQHF
cdr3_nt: TGTGCCACTACCAGTCGACGGGATTATCAGCCCCAGCATTTT

v_call: TRBV4-3
clone_size: -
j_call: TRBJ1-1
d_call: -
cdr3_length: 14
cdr3_aa: CASSQDTGVDGAFF
cdr3_nt: TGCGCCAGCAGCCAAGATACGGGGGTTGATGGGGCTTTCTTT

v_call: TRBV7-2
clone_size: -
j_call: TRBJ1-2
d_call: TRBD1
cdr3_length: 15
cdr3_aa: CASSPAGTAGYGYTF
cdr3_nt: TGTGCCAGCAGCCCTGCAGGGACAGCAGGGTATGGCTACACCTTC

v_call: TRBV18
clone_size: -
j_call: TRBJ1-2
d_call: -
cdr3_length: 14
cdr3_aa: CASSRGANQYGYTF
cdr3_nt: TGTGCCAGCTCACGGGGGGCAAATCAGTATGGCTACACCTTC

v_call: TRBV18
clone_size: -
j_call: TRBJ1-1
d_call: -
cdr3_length: 14
cdr3_aa: CASSSIPRRAEAFF
cdr3_nt: TGTGCCAGCTCATCCATACCTAGGAGGGCTGAAGCTTTCTTT

v_call: TRBV3-1/TRBV3-2
clone_size: few
j_call: TRBJ2-2
d_call: -
cdr3_length: 13
cdr3_aa: CASSQPHPGELFF
cdr3_nt: TGTGCCAGCAGCCAACCCCACCCCGGGGAGCTGTTTTTT

v_call: TRBV6-5
clone_size: -
j_call: TRBJ1-3
d_call: -
cdr3_length: 12
cdr3_aa: CASSQSSDTIYF
cdr3_nt: TGTGCCAGCAGTCAATCATCGGACACCATATATTTT

v_call: TRBV7-9
clone_size: once
j_call: TRBJ2-5
d_call: -
cdr3_length: 16
cdr3_aa: CASSLSRTGPQETQYF
cdr3_nt: TGTGCCAGCAGCTTAAGCCGTACAGGTCCCCAAGAGACCCAGTACTTC

v_call: TRBV15
clone_size: -
j_call: TRBJ2-7
d_call: -
cdr3_length: 15
cdr3_aa: CATRTLRGSTYEQYF
cdr3_nt: TGTGCCACCAGAACCCTACGGGGGTCCACCTACGAGCAGTACTTC

v_call: TRBV5-5
clone_size: -
j_call: TRBJ1-2
d_call: TRBD1
cdr3_length: 15
cdr3_aa: CASSLAPGQGLVYTF
cdr3_nt: TGTGCCAGCAGCTTGGCTCCGGGACAGGGTTTGGTCTACACCTTC

v_call: TRBV27
clone_size: once
j_call: TRBJ2-3
d_call: TRBD2
cdr3_length: 16
cdr3_aa: CASSVRGLAGADTQYF
cdr3_nt: TGTGCCAGCAGTGTGCGGGGACTAGCGGGAGCAGATACGCAGTATTTT

v_call: TRBV6-5
clone_size: -
j_call: TRBJ2-5
d_call: -
cdr3_length: 13
cdr3_aa: CASALNQVETQYF
cdr3_nt: TGTGCCAGCGCTCTGAATCAGGTAGAGACCCAGTACTTC

v_call: TRBV4-3
clone_size: -
j_call: TRBJ2-7
d_call: -
cdr3_length: 14
cdr3_aa: CASSQGTDTYEQYF
cdr3_nt: TGCGCCAGCAGCCAAGGGACAGACACCTACGAGCAGTACTTC